The next 7 T cell receptor beta chains were all read from a single sample in a study. TCRdb processed the 5' RACE reads anew with MiXCR; each CDR3 protein has one entry. The table has tens of thousands of distinct CDR3 sequences, approximately 24% seen once. The specimen sequenced was memory CD4+ T cells sorted from blood. The subset was: memory CD4+ T cells, CD4+CD45RO+CD25-. All receptors derive from a female donor with breast cancer.

The chain carries TRBV12-3 or TRBV12-4 and TRBJ2-3; D may correspond to TRBD1 or TRBD2 (5 bases each). Trimming removed 1 base from V and 2 bases from J, with 7 bases in between. There are 14 residues in the CDR3. CDR3 amino acids: CASSLEGTTDTQYF. CDR3 sequence (DNA): TGTGCCAGCAGTTTAGAGGGGACCACAGATACGCAGTATTTT.

The chain has TRBV2 and TRBJ2-3; D is undetermined. Germline CDR1 reads SNHLY; CDR2 reads FYNNEI. There are 13 residues in the CDR3. Trimming stripped 8 bases from V and 2 bases from J, with 11 bases between. CDR3 bases: TGTGCCAGCTCCTCTGCCCCCACAGATACGCAGTATTTT. Translated: CASSSAPTDTQYF.

As concerns this clonotype: It may be a read error: a sequence one base away is much more abundant. The V gene is TRBV6-5, the J gene TRBJ2-7; 10 bases match TRBD1. From germline, CDR1 is MNHEY and CDR2 SVGAGI. The CDR3 is made up of 15 amino acids. The CDR3 sequence is CAGSIGGTGAYEQYF. The CDR3 DNA follows: TGTGCCGGCAGTATAGGGGGGACAGGGGCCTACGAGCAGTACTTC.

The chain links TRBV20-1 to TRBJ2-1, with D tentatively TRBD1 or TRBD2 (6 bases each). The CDR3 loop spans 16 amino acids. CDR1 and CDR2 from the germline V gene are DFQATT and SNEGSKA (reference sequence). The ends were cut back, 0 bases at V and 6 bases at J, with 18 bases in the middle. CDR3 residues: CSARDPRTGAGNEQFF. The DNA for the CDR3 is TGCAGTGCTAGAGATCCTAGGACGGGGGCCGGCAATGAGCAGTTCTTC.

The V gene is TRBV27, the J gene TRBJ1-1; D is ambiguous. The V and J ends lost 1 base and 1 base respectively, with 7 bases between them. Germline loops: CDR1 MNHEY, CDR2 SMNVEV (reference sequence). The CDR3 is 14 residues long. CDR3 sequence reads: CASSLFQTNTEAFF. For the CDR3, the DNA is TGTGCCAGCAGTTTATTTCAGACGAACACTGAAGCTTTCTTT.

This clonotype was seen many times. This chain uses TRBV24-1 with TRBJ2-1; 10 nucleotides line up with TRBD2. Trimming cost V 3 bases and J 4 bases; bases outside gene matches: 5. The CDR3 consists of 16 residues. Germline CDR1 and CDR2: KGHDR and SFDVKD. CDR3 sequence (DNA): TGTGCCACCAGTGATAGGACTAGCGGTACTTACAATGAGCAGTTCTTC. Translated: CATSDRTSGTYNEQFF.

For this clonotype: A much larger clone is a single base away; this may be a read error. The chain joins TRBV18 to TRBJ2-3, with D perhaps matching TRBD1 (5 bases). Germline CDR1 KGHSH, CDR2 LQKENI. The CDR3 runs 17 residues. As DNA, the CDR3 is TGTGCCAGCTCCCCCGAGGAAGGCAGTGGGGCCACAGATCCGCAGTATTTT. It yields the protein CASSPEEGSGATDPQYF. The entire variable domain, with the rest obtained from reference TRBV18 and TRBJ2-3, is as follows: NAGVMQNPRHLVRRRGQEARLRCSPMKGHSHVYWYRQLPEEGLKFMVYLQKENIIDESGMPKERFSAEFPKEGPSILRIQQVVRGDSAAYFCASSPEEGSGATDPQYFGPGTRLTVL.